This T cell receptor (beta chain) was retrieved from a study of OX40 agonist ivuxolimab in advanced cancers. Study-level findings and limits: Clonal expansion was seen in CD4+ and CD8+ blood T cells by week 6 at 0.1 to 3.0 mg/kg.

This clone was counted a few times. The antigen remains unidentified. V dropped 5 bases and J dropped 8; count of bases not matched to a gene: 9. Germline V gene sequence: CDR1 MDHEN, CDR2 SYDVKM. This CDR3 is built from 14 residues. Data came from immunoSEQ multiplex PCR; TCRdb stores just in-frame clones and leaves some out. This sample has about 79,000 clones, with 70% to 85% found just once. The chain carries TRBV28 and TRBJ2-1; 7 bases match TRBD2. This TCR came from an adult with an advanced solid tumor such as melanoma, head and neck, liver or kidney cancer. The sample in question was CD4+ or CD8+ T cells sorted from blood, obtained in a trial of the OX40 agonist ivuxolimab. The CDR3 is CASSGGSVSDEQFF. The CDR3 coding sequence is TGTGCCAGCAGTGGCGGGAGTGTTTCCGATGAGCAGTTCTTC.